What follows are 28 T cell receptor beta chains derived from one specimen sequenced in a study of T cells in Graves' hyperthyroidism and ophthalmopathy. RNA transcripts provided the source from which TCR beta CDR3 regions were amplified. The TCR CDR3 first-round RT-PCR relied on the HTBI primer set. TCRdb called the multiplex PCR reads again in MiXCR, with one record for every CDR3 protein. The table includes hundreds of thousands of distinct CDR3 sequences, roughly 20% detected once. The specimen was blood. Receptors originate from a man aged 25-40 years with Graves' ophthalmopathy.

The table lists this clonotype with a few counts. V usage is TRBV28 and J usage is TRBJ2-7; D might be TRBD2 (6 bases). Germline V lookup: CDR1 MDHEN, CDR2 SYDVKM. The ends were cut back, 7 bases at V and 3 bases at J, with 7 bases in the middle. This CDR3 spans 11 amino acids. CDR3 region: CASMRDYEQYF. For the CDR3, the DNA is TGTGCCAGCATGCGGGACTACGAGCAGTACTTC. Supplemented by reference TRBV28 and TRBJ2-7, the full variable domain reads DVKVTQSSRYLVKRTGEKVFLECVQDMDHENMFWYRQDPGLGLRLIYFSYDVKMKEKGDIPEGYSVSREKKERFSLILESASTNQTSMYLCASMRDYEQYFGPGTRLTVT.

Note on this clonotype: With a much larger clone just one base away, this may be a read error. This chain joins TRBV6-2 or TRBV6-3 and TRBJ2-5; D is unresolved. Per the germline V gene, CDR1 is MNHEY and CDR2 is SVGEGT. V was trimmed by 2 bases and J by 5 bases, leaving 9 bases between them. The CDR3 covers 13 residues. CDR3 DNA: TGTGCCAGCAGTTACGTGCGTTGGGAGACCCAGTACTTC. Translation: CASSYVRWETQYF.

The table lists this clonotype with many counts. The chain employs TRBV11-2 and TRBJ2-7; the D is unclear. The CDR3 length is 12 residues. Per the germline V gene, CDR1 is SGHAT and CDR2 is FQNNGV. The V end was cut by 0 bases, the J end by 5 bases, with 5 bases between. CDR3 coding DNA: TGTGCCAGCAGCTTAGATGGCAACGAGCAGTACTTC. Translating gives CASSLDGNEQYF.

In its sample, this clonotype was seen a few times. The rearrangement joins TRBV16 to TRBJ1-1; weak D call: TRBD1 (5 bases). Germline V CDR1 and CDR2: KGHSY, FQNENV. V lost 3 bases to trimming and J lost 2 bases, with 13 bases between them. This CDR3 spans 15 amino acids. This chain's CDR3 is CASSHSGTYNTEAFF. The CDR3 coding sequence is TGTGCCAGCAGCCATTCCGGGACCTATAACACTGAAGCTTTCTTT.

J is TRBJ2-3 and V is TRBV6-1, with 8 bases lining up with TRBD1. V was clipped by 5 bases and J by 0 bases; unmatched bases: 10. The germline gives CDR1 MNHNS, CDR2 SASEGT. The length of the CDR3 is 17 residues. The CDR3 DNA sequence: TGTGCCAGCAGTCTTTTCTTCCAGGGGGCGAGCACAGATACGCAGTATTTT. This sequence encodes CASSLFFQGASTDTQYF.

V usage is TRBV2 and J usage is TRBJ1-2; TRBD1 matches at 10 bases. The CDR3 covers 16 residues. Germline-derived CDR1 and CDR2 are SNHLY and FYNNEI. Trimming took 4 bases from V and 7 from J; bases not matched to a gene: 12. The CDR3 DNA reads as TGTGCCAGCAGTGGCCGGGACAGGGGCGGAAGTGGTGGCTACACCTTC. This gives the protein CASSGRDRGGSGGYTF.

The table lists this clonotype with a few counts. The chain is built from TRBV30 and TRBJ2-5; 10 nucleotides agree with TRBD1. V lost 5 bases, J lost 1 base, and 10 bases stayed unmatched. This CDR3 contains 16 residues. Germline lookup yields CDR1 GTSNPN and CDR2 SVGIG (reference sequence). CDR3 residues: CAWQRTGGLPQETQYF. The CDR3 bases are TGTGCCTGGCAACGGACAGGGGGGCTACCCCAAGAGACCCAGTACTTC.

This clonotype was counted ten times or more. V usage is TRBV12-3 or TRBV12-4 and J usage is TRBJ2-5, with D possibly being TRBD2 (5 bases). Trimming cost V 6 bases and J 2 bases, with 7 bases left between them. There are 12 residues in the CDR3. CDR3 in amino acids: CASSSGQETQYF. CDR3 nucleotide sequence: TGTGCCAGCAGCTCGGGGCAAGAGACCCAGTACTTC.

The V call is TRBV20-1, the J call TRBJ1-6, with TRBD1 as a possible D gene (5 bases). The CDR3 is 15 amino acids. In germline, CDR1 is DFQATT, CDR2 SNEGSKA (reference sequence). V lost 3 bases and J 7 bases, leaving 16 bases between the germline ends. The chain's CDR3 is CSASNQGVGNSPLHF. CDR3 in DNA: TGCAGTGCTAGCAATCAGGGAGTAGGAAATTCACCCCTCCACTTT.

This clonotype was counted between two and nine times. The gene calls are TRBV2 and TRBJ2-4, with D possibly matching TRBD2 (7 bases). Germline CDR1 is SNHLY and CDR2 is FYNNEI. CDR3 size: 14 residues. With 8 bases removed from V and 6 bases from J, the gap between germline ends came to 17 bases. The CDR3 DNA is TGTGCCAGCTACGGACGGGGGGCGGGAAACATTCAGTACTTC. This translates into CASYGRGAGNIQYF.

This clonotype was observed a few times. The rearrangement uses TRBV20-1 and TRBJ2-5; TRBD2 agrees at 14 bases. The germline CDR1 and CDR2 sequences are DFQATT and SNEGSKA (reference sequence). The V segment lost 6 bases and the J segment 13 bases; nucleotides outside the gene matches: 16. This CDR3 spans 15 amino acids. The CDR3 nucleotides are TGCAGTGCAACTCGGACTAGCGGGAGGTCGACCGTCCCGTACTTC. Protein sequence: CSATRTSGRSTVPYF.

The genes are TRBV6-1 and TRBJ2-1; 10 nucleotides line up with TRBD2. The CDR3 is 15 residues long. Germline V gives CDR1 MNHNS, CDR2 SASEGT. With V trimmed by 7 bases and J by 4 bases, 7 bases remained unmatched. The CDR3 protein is CASNPTSGRYNEQFF. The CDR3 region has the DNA TGTGCCAGCAATCCGACTAGCGGGCGATACAATGAGCAGTTCTTC.

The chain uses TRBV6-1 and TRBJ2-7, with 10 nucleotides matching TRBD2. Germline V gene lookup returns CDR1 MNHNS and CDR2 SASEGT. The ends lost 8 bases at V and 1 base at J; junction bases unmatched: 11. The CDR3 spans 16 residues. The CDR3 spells CASSEGGLAPSYEQYF. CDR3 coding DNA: TGTGCCAGCTCAGAGGGGGGACTAGCGCCGTCCTACGAGCAGTACTTC.

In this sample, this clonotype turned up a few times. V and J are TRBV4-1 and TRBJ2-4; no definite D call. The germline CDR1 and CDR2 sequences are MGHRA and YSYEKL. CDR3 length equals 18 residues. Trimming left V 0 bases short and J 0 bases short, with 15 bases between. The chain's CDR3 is CASSQDRRSKVAKNIQYF. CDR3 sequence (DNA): TGCGCCAGCAGCCAAGATAGGAGAAGCAAAGTAGCCAAAAACATTCAGTACTTC.

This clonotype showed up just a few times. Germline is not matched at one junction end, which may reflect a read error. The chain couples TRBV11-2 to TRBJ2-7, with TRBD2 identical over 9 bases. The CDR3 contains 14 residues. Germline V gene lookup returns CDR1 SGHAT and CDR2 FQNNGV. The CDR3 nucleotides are TGTGCCAGCAGGTTAGCGGGAGACGGGTACGAGCAGTACTTC. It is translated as CASRLAGDGYEQYF.

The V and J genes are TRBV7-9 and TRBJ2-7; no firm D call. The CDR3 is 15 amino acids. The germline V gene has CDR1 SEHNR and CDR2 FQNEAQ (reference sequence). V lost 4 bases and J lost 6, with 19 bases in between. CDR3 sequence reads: CASSSTTQSPGEQYF. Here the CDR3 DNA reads TGTGCCAGCAGCTCGACGACCCAGAGTCCGGGCGAGCAGTACTTC.

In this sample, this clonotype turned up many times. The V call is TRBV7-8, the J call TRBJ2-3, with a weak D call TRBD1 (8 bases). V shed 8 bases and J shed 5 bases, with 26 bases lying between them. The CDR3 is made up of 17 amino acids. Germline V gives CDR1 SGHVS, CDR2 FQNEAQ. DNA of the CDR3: TGTGCCAGCGGACCTCAGGGGGCGGGAGCGAATGGAGATACGCAGTATTTT. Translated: CASGPQGAGANGDTQYF.

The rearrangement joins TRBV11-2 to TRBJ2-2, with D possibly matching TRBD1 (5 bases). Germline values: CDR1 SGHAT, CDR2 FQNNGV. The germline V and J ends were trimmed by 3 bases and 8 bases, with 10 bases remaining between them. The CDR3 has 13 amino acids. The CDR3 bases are TGTGCCAGCAGCTTCAGGGTCGGGGGGGAGCTGTTTTTT. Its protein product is CASSFRVGGELFF.

The CDR3 DNA follows: TGCGCCAGCAGCCAAGAAGTCGTAGGCGGGATAGTGGTTAGGGAGCAGTACTTC. Encoded protein: CASSQEVVGGIVVREQYF. V is TRBV4-3 and J is TRBJ2-7; perhaps TRBD2 as D (6 bases). This CDR3 is 18 amino acids long. The V end lost 0 bases, the J end lost 7 bases, and 25 bases lay between the germline ends. CDR1 is LGHNA, CDR2 YSLEER, per germline.

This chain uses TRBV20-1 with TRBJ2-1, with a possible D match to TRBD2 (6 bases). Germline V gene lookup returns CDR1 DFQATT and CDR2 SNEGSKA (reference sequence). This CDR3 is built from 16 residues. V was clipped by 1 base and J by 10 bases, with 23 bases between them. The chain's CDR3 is CSARGESGTEVSEQFF. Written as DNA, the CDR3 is TGCAGTGCTAGAGGGGAATCCGGGACTGAGGTCTCCGAGCAGTTCTTC.

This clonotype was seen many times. The CDR3 DNA sequence: TGTGCCAGCCGTCTCGGGGGTAATCAGCCCCAGCATTTT. This sequence encodes CASRLGGNQPQHF. The V call is TRBV12-3 or TRBV12-4, the J call TRBJ1-5, with D tentatively TRBD1 (5 bases). Trimming removed 8 bases from V and 4 bases from J, with 12 bases in between. This CDR3 comprises 13 residues.

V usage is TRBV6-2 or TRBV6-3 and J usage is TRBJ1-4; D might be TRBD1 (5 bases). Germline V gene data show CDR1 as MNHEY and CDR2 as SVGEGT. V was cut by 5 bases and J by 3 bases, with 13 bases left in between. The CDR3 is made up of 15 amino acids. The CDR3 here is CASSQTGTPNEKLFF. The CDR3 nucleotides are TGTGCCAGCAGTCAAACCGGGACGCCTAATGAAAAACTGTTTTTT.

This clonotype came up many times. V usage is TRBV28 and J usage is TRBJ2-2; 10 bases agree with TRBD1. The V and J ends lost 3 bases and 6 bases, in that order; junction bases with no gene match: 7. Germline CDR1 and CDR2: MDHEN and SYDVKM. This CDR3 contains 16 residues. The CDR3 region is CASSLAGQGWSGELFF. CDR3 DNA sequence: TGTGCCAGCAGTTTGGCGGGACAGGGGTGGTCCGGGGAGCTGTTTTTT.

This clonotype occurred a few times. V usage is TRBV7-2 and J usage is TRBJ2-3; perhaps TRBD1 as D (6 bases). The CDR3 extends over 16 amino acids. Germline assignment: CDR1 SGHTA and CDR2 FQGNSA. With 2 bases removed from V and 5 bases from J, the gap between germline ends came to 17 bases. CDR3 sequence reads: CASSLRRGVSLDTQYF. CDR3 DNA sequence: TGTGCCAGCAGCTTACGCAGGGGTGTTTCCCTAGATACGCAGTATTTT.

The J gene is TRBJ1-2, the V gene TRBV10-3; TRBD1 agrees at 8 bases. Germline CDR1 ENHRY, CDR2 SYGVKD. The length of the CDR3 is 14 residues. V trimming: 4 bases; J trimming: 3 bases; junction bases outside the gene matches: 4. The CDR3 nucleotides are TGTGCCATCAGTGGGGGACAGGCAGACTATGGCTACACCTTC. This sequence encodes CAISGGQADYGYTF.

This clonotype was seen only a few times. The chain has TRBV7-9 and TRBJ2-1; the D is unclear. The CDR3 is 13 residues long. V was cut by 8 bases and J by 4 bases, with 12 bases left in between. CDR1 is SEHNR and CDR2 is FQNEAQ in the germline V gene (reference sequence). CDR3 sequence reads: CASVPRKYNEQFF. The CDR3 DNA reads TGTGCCAGCGTCCCCCGGAAGTACAATGAGCAGTTCTTC.

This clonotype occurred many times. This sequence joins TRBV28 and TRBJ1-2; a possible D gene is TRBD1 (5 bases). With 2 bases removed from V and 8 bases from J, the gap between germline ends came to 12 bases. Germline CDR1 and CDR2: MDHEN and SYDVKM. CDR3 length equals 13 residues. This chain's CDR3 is CASSLVGQGGYTF. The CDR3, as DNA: TGTGCCAGCAGTTTAGTAGGCCAGGGCGGCTACACCTTC.

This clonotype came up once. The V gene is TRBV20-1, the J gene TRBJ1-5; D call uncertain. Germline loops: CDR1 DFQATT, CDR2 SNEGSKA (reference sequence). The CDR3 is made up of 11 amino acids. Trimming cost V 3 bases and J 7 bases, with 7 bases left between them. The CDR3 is CSASGSQPQHF. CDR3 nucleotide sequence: TGCAGTGCTAGTGGGTCCCAGCCCCAGCATTTT.